The 28 T cell receptor beta chains below were found in one sample sequenced in a study of siplizumab effects on memory and regulatory T cells. The method was immunoSEQ multiplex PCR; TCRdb's version includes in-frame clones alone and lacks a portion of them. Of some 65,000 clones listed, 75% to 90% are singletons. The sequenced material came from Tregs sorted from blood. The receptors shown here come from a human donor in good health.

The genes are TRBV7-9 and TRBJ2-7; D gene ambiguous. Trimming cost V 5 bases and J 2 bases, with 10 bases left between them. CDR1 is SEHNR and CDR2 is FQNEAQ in the germline V gene (reference sequence). CDR3 length: 13 amino acids. The DNA for the CDR3 is TGTGCCAGCAGCGGCCTGGGGACCTACGAGCAGTACTTC. The encoded protein is CASSGLGTYEQYF.

The chain has TRBV5-1 and TRBJ2-7, with TRBD2 identical over 10 bases. Germline CDR1 SGHRS, CDR2 YFSETQ. The V and J ends lost 0 bases and 3 bases, in that order; junction bases with no gene match: 3. This CDR3 has 15 residues. The CDR3 nucleotides read TGCGCCAGCAGCTTGGGGGGACTAGCGAACTACGAGCAGTACTTC. Translated: CASSLGGLANYEQYF.

This sequence joins TRBV18 and TRBJ2-5; TRBD2 aligns across 7 bases. Germline V gene sequence: CDR1 KGHSH, CDR2 LQKENI. CDR3 length: 15 residues. J gave up 5 bases and V 0 bases, and 6 bases lay outside the gene matches. The CDR3 DNA is TGTGCCAGCTCACCACCGGGGAGGGCCGGGGAGACCCAGTACTTC. It yields the protein CASSPPGRAGETQYF. Full variable domain (outside the CDR3, taken from reference TRBV18 and TRBJ2-5): NAGVMQNPRHLVRRRGQEARLRCSPMKGHSHVYWYRQLPEEGLKFMVYLQKENIIDESGMPKERFSAEFPKEGPSILRIQQVVRGDSAAYFCASSPPGRAGETQYFGPGTRLLVL.

The chain carries TRBV5-6 and TRBJ1-1, with 9 bases that match TRBD1. V was pared by 2 bases and J by 8 bases, with 7 bases of the junction left unmatched. The CDR3 is 14 residues long. From germline, CDR1 is SGHDT and CDR2 YYEEEE. CDR3 region: CASSFSSDRGEAFF. The CDR3 DNA reads TGTGCCAGCAGCTTCTCTTCAGACAGGGGGGAAGCTTTCTTT.

The CDR3 region is CASRGAGSYNEQFF. The CDR3 DNA sequence: TGTGCCAGCAGAGGAGCCGGATCCTACAATGAGCAGTTCTTC. V usage is TRBV6-5 and J usage is TRBJ2-1, with D hard to call. V lost 6 bases and J lost 1, with 10 bases in between. This CDR3 has 14 residues. The germline V gene has CDR1 MNHEY and CDR2 SVGAGI.

The chain couples TRBV7-8 to TRBJ1-5, with D perhaps matching TRBD1 (6 bases). This CDR3 is 16 amino acids long. Looked up from germline, CDR1 is SGHVS and CDR2 is FQNEAQ. The V end lost 4 bases, the J end lost 0 bases, and 13 bases lay between the germline ends. The CDR3 spells CASSSRGRDSNQPQHF. CDR3 nucleotide sequence: TGTGCCAGCAGCTCCAGGGGCAGGGATAGCAATCAGCCCCAGCATTTT.

This chain links TRBV7-2 with TRBJ2-2; TRBD2 matches at 11 bases. This CDR3 is 14 amino acids long. From germline, CDR1 is SGHTA and CDR2 FQGNSA. V shed 3 bases and J 6 bases; nucleotides not matched to a gene: 0. CDR3 sequence (DNA): TGTGCCAGCAGCTTTAGCGGGAGGGCCGGGGAGCTGTTTTTT. Its translation is CASSFSGRAGELFF.

This clone appeared once. The gene calls are TRBV2 and TRBJ1-5, with a weak D call TRBD1 (6 bases). Germline V lookup: CDR1 SNHLY, CDR2 FYNNEI. The CDR3 has 15 amino acids. The ends were cut back, 5 bases at V and 1 base at J, with 12 bases in the middle. The CDR3 loop reads CASSWRGLSNQPQHF. The DNA of the CDR3 is TGTGCCAGCAGTTGGCGGGGGCTGAGCAATCAGCCCCAGCATTTT.

The chain carries TRBV11-3 and TRBJ2-1; D is perhaps TRBD2 (5 bases). CDR1 is SGHNT and CDR2 is YENEEA in the germline V gene. This CDR3 contains 15 residues. The V end lost 2 bases, the J end lost 4 bases, and 12 bases lay between the germline ends. Here the CDR3 DNA reads TGTGCCAGCAGCTTACTGAGCGGACGTTACAATGAGCAGTTCTTC. As protein: CASSLLSGRYNEQFF.

V usage is TRBV6-1 and J usage is TRBJ2-2; 7 bases are a match to TRBD2. The germline V gene encodes CDR1 MNHNS and CDR2 SASEGT. Unmatched junction bases numbered 10, after V lost 11 bases and J lost 4 bases. The CDR3 is 14 residues long. The CDR3 spells CAAEGASGTGELFF. CDR3 DNA: TGTGCCGCCGAAGGGGCTAGCGGCACCGGGGAGCTGTTTTTT.

The chain links TRBV4-1 to TRBJ1-4; D might be TRBD1 (6 bases). The CDR3 covers 15 residues. Germline V gives CDR1 MGHRA, CDR2 YSYEKL. V lost 5 bases to trimming and J lost 5 bases, with 15 bases between them. The CDR3 loop is CASSSRTAANEKLFF. The CDR3 region has the DNA TGCGCCAGCAGCAGTAGGACAGCAGCGAATGAAAAACTGTTTTTT.

The rearrangement joins TRBV5-8 to TRBJ1-2; D possibly corresponds to TRBD1 (5 bases). CDR1 and CDR2 (germline): SGHTS, YDEGEE. This CDR3 has 12 residues. With 4 bases removed from V and 3 bases from J, the gap between germline ends came to 7 bases. As DNA, the CDR3 is TGTGCCAGCAGCGGGGGTTACTATGGCTACACCTTC. Its protein is CASSGGYYGYTF.

The chain recombines TRBV7-8 with TRBJ2-2; D may match TRBD1 or TRBD2 (5 bases each). V was clipped by 3 bases and J by 1 base, with 9 bases between them. CDR3 size: 15 residues. CDR1 is SGHVS and CDR2 is FQNEAQ in the germline V gene. Here the CDR3 reads CASSLSGRNTGELFF. CDR3 nucleotides: TGTGCCAGCAGCTTGTCGGGACGGAACACCGGGGAGCTGTTTTTT.

This clone appeared once. The CDR3: CASSALTSGTDTQYF. The CDR3, as DNA: TGTGCCAGCAGTGCGTTGACTAGCGGCACAGATACGCAGTATTTT. The rearrangement links TRBV6-1 to TRBJ2-3; 8 nucleotides line up with TRBD2. The CDR3 loop spans 15 amino acids. Trimming cost V 4 bases and J 1 base; bases outside gene matches: 4. Germline assignment: CDR1 MNHNS and CDR2 SASEGT.

The chain is built from TRBV7-2 and TRBJ1-2; 7 bases fit TRBD1. The CDR3 is 14 amino acids. Trimming at V came to 2 bases and at J to 5 bases, leaving 5 bases not matched to a gene. Looked up from germline, CDR1 is SGHTA and CDR2 is FQGNSA. The chain's CDR3 is CASSLLQGSYGYTF. CDR3 sequence (DNA): TGTGCCAGCAGCTTATTACAGGGGTCATATGGCTACACCTTC.

The genes are TRBV11-2 and TRBJ2-7; D unclear. This CDR3 contains 12 residues. Between the trimmed V and J ends, which lost 4 bases and 7 bases, there was a span of 11 bases. The V gene's germline CDR1 is SGHAT and CDR2 FQNNGV. This CDR3 reads CASSSSRVEQYF. CDR3 in DNA: TGTGCCAGCAGCTCCTCCCGCGTTGAGCAGTACTTC.

The chain carries TRBV28 and TRBJ2-3, with 7 bases matching TRBD2. V shed 6 bases, J shed 4 bases, and the junction held 10 bases outside the gene matches. The CDR3 is 15 residues long. Germline V CDR1 and CDR2: MDHEN, SYDVKM. The CDR3 sequence is CASRPGTIGPDTQYF. The CDR3 DNA reads as TGTGCCAGCAGGCCCGGGACTATAGGGCCAGATACGCAGTATTTT. The full variable domain, with the rest looked up from reference TRBV28 and TRBJ2-3, is DVKVTQSSRYLVKRTGEKVFLECVQDMDHENMFWYRQDPGLGLRLIYFSYDVKMKEKGDIPEGYSVSREKKERFSLILESASTNQTSMYLCASRPGTIGPDTQYFGPGTRLTVL.

The gene calls are TRBV6-6 and TRBJ1-2; unclear D gene. Trimming cost V 4 bases and J 5 bases, with 14 bases left between them. The CDR3 sequence is 14 residues long. Germline V gives CDR1 MNHNY, CDR2 SVGAGI (reference sequence). CDR3 sequence (DNA): TGTGCCAGCAGTTCCGACGCAGTTCTATATGGCTACACCTTC. This translates into CASSSDAVLYGYTF.

The sample holds one count of this clone. The chain uses TRBV4-1 and TRBJ2-1; D call uncertain. Germline CDR1 MGHRA, CDR2 YSYEKL. Trimming took off 2 bases at V and 1 base at J, with 15 bases between the two ends. This CDR3 is 17 amino acids long. The CDR3 reads CASSQLRIVRSYNEQFF. In DNA form, the CDR3 reads TGCGCCAGCAGCCAACTGAGAATAGTGCGGTCCTACAATGAGCAGTTCTTC.

The rearrangement uses TRBV7-3 and TRBJ2-1; no reliable D call. The CDR3 is 12 amino acids. Germline assignment: CDR1 SGHTA and CDR2 FQGTGA. V was shortened by 2 bases and J by 5 bases, with 4 bases between the two germline ends. Here the CDR3 DNA reads TGTGCCAGCAGCTTACAGGACAATGAGCAGTTCTTC. This sequence encodes CASSLQDNEQFF.

This chain uses TRBV20-1 with TRBJ2-5; no clear D gene. Germline CDR1 DFQATT, CDR2 SNEGSKA (reference sequence). The CDR3 is 11 residues long. Trimming shortened V by 3 bases and J by 2 bases, and 4 bases separated the two germline ends. CDR3 in DNA: TGCAGTGCTAGGATACAAGAGACCCAGTACTTC. Translated: CSARIQETQYF.

This clone was observed a single time. The same CDR3 also results from other DNA sequences found in this sample. This rearrangement joins TRBV6-5 to TRBJ2-7; the match to TRBD2 covers 11 bases. The germline V gene has CDR1 MNHEY and CDR2 SVGAGI. The CDR3 extends over 15 amino acids. After removal of 4 bases from V and 7 bases from J, the junction contained 9 bases not matched to a gene. The CDR3 here is CASSSLAGGPGEQYF. CDR3 DNA: TGTGCCAGCAGTTCGTTAGCGGGAGGGCCCGGGGAGCAGTACTTC.

The chain links TRBV21-1 to TRBJ2-1; TRBD2 was called by the table and not checked on the DNA. TRBV21-1 is noted as a pseudogene. This CDR3 contains 16 residues. The CDR3 DNA follows: TGTGCCAGCAGCAAATCCGGGACTAGCGCTAACAATGAGCAGTTCTTC. This translates into CASSKSGTSANNEQFF.

In this sample, this clone turned up once. The chain combines TRBV30 with TRBJ1-5; the match to TRBD1 covers 10 bases. The germline V gene encodes CDR1 GTSNPN and CDR2 SVGIG (reference sequence). The CDR3 totals 15 residues. The V and J ends lost 4 bases and 5 bases, in that order; junction bases with no gene match: 8. CDR3 protein: CAWKTRDRGYQPQHF. The DNA for the CDR3 is TGTGCCTGGAAAACCCGGGACAGGGGATATCAGCCCCAGCATTTT.

V gene TRBV9 combines with J gene TRBJ2-3; 8 nucleotides line up with TRBD2. Germline CDR1 is SGDLS and CDR2 is YYNGEE. Trimming removed 4 bases from V and 2 bases from J; junction bases left unmatched: 9. The CDR3 sequence is 16 residues long. The CDR3 reads CASSPGVAGHTDTQYF. CDR3 nucleotides: TGTGCCAGCAGCCCAGGAGTAGCGGGACACACAGATACGCAGTATTTT. Filled out from reference TRBV9 and TRBJ2-3, the complete variable domain reads DSGVTQTPKHLITATGQRVTLRCSPRSGDLSVYWYQQSLDQGLQFLIQYYNGEERAKGNILERFSAQQFPDLHSELNLSSLELGDSALYFCASSPGVAGHTDTQYFGPGTRLTVL.

This chain uses TRBV6-6 with TRBJ2-7, with TRBD2 matching 7 bases. V trimming: 9 bases; J trimming: 3 bases; junction bases outside the gene matches: 14. Germline CDR1 reads MNHNY; CDR2 reads SVGAGI (reference sequence). The CDR3 is 15 residues long. CDR3 nucleotides: TGTGCCAGTAGAAGTGGGCGGGAGAACAGCTACGAGCAGTACTTC. This codes for CASRSGRENSYEQYF.

By proportion, this clone is medium-sized. This chain joins TRBV5-5 and TRBJ2-7, with a possible D match to TRBD2 (5 bases). The CDR3 runs to 15 residues. Trimming left V 1 base short and J 0 bases short, with 11 bases between. CDR1 SGHKS and CDR2 YYEKEE come from the germline V gene (reference sequence). CDR3 sequence reads: CASSLSGKSSYEQYF. The CDR3 DNA is TGTGCCAGCAGCTTGTCGGGGAAAAGCTCCTACGAGCAGTACTTC.

The chain is built from TRBV19 and TRBJ1-2, with D perhaps matching TRBD1 (5 bases). The V gene lost 7 bases and the J gene lost 2 bases, with 23 bases spanning the gap. CDR1 is LNHDA, CDR2 SQIVND, per germline (reference sequence). The CDR3 consists of 17 residues. The CDR3: CASTIWQGQRINYGYTF. The CDR3 DNA follows: TGTGCCAGTACCATTTGGCAGGGTCAACGAATCAACTATGGCTACACCTTC.